These 6 T cell receptor beta chains originate from one sample sequenced in a study of shared clonotypes between healthy human individuals. TCRdb's table, derived via immunoSEQ multiplex PCR, lists solely in-frame clones and lacks some. The sample yields under 1,900,000 clones, 98% seen once. Sequencing was performed on naive CD4+ T cells sorted from blood. Subset of the sample: CD45RA+ positively selected. Source of these receptors: a man aged 25-45 years in good health.

The V call is TRBV5-4, the J call TRBJ2-6; no definite D call. The V and J ends lost 7 bases and 3 bases respectively, with 8 bases between them. This CDR3 has 13 amino acids. The V gene's germline CDR1 is SGHNT and CDR2 YYREEE (reference sequence). In nucleotides, the CDR3 is TGTGCCAGCGTTCTAAGTGGGGCCAACGTCCTGACTTTC. Its translation: CASVLSGANVLTF.

The chain combines TRBV11-2 with TRBJ2-1; the D gene is possibly TRBD2 (6 bases). V was clipped by 2 bases and J by 3 bases, with 11 bases between them. The CDR3 is made up of 15 amino acids. Germline CDR1 reads SGHAT; CDR2 reads FQNNGV. CDR3 sequence reads: CASSLLTTSYNEQFF. In DNA, the CDR3 is TGTGCCAGCAGCTTACTAACGACTAGCTACAATGAGCAGTTCTTC.

The chain recombines TRBV7-9 with TRBJ1-3; TRBD1 matches 7 bases. Germline V gene sequence: CDR1 SEHNR, CDR2 FQNEAQ (reference sequence). J lost 0 bases, V lost 0 bases, and 11 bases had no gene match. CDR3 length: 19 amino acids. DNA of the CDR3: TGTGCCAGCAGCTTAGCCCAATCCGGGACAGAGTACTCTGGAAACACCATATATTTT. Translation: CASSLAQSGTEYSGNTIYF. The full variable domain, rest sourced from reference TRBV7-9 and TRBJ1-3, is DTGVSQNPRHKITKRGQNVTFRCDPISEHNRLYWYRQTLGQGPEFLTYFQNEAQLEKSRLLSDRFSAERPKGSFSTLEIQRTEQGDSAMYLCASSLAQSGTEYSGNTIYFGEGSWLTVV.

The genes are TRBV19 and TRBJ2-2; the D gene is possibly TRBD1 (6 bases). V shed 4 bases and J shed 6 bases, with 9 bases lying between them. This CDR3 comprises 13 residues. Germline V gene data show CDR1 as LNHDA and CDR2 as SQIVND (reference sequence). Here the CDR3 DNA reads TGTGCCAGTAGTACTACAGGGTCCGGGGAGCTGTTTTTT. This gives the protein CASSTTGSGELFF.

The chain couples TRBV5-1 to TRBJ2-1, with 7 bases lining up with TRBD2. CDR1 is SGHRS and CDR2 is YFSETQ in the germline V gene. The CDR3 runs to 14 residues. The V gene end was trimmed by 0 bases and the J gene end by 8 bases; junction bases not matched to a gene: 5. The CDR3: CASSLGRGGDEQFF. For the CDR3, the DNA is TGCGCCAGCAGCTTGGGTCGCGGGGGAGATGAGCAGTTCTTC. Complete variable domain (other parts from reference TRBV5-1 and TRBJ2-1): KAGVTQTPRYLIKTRGQQVTLSCSPISGHRSVSWYQQTPGQGLQFLFEYFSETQRNKGNFPGRFSGRQFSNSRSEMNVSTLELGDSALYLCASSLGRGGDEQFFGPGTRLTVL.

The CDR3 reads CASSFMGWVDTQYF. CDR3 in DNA: TGTGCCAGCAGCTTCATGGGTTGGGTAGATACGCAGTATTTT. The chain couples TRBV11-2 to TRBJ2-3; no clear D gene. The ends were cut back, 3 bases at V and 5 bases at J, with 12 bases in the middle. The CDR3 has 14 residues. Looked up from germline, CDR1 is SGHAT and CDR2 is FQNNGV.